The entry below describes one T cell receptor beta chain. Original processing methods: Estimation of nucleated cell counts was performed using reference gene primer amplification. Sequencing was performed with immunoSEQ multiplex PCR; in TCRdb, only in-frame clones are kept and a portion is missing. For V, J and clone size, that table is used; D and trimming come from the DNA. The data contain some 140,000 clones, around three quarters of them singletons. The data belong to a study of blood T cell repertoires in COVID-19. Study information: The study drew acute and convalescent COVID-19 samples from the United States, Italy and Spain. From T cells, B-cell-depleted T cells, or PBMCs came the material, which was cDNA or gDNA.

Germline-derived CDR1 and CDR2 are LGHDT and YNNKEL (reference sequence). Trimming cost V 0 bases and J 5 bases, with 30 bases left between them. CDR3 size: 21 residues. The rearrangement joins TRBV3-1 (or the pseudogene TRBV3-2) to TRBJ2-3; a possible D gene is TRBD1 (6 bases). The TCR originated in a man in his 60s with acute or convalescent COVID-19. Sequencing was done on a sample of peripheral blood. The CDR3 loop is CASSQDPGAWRHSSGGDTQYF. The CDR3 DNA reads TGTGCCAGCAGCCAAGATCCAGGGGCCTGGAGGCACTCCTCGGGCGGAGATACGCAGTATTTT.